The 2 T cell receptor beta chains reported below all come from one sample, sequenced in a study of T cell responses to AZD1222 COVID-19 vaccine (dated by TCRdb to 2020 to 2022). This specimen's time point label, interpreted: about 28 days (+/-7) after the second vaccine dose. Receptor amplification or capture employed the immunoSEQ multiplex PCR assay. The table was pulled from immuneACCESS by TCRdb, which kept in-frame rearrangements only. Such tables lose some clones; where checked, under half of the loss comes from unresolved V genes, and the rest has no known cause. Counted in this sample were some 80,000 clones; around nine tenths of them appeared once. The ten largest clones capture over 3% of the sample. Sequencing was performed on peripheral blood, taken 28 days after the second AZD1222 dose. The receptors were sampled from an adult who received the AZD1222 COVID-19 vaccine.

The J gene is TRBJ2-7, the V gene TRBV7-6; 9 bases are a match to TRBD2. J was trimmed by 0 bases and V by 5 bases; bases with no gene match: 5. From germline, CDR1 is SGHVS and CDR2 FNYEAQ. The CDR3 extends over 15 amino acids. This CDR3 reads CASSPVSGGSYEQYF. The CDR3 nucleotides are TGTGCCAGCAGCCCCGTTAGCGGGGGCTCCTACGAGCAGTACTTC. The full variable domain, with the rest looked up from reference TRBV7-6 and TRBJ2-7, is GAGVSQSPRYKVTKRGQDVALRCDPISGHVSLYWYRQALGQGPEFLTYFNYEAQQDKSGLPNDRFSAERPEGSISTLTIQRTEQRDSAMYRCASSPVSGGSYEQYFGPGTRLTVT.

The V gene is TRBV6-5, the J gene TRBJ1-1; D not resolved. The CDR3 spans 15 residues. Germline CDR1 is MNHEY and CDR2 is SVGAGI. The germline V and J ends were trimmed by 2 bases and 3 bases, with 13 bases remaining between them. The CDR3 sequence is CASSYRYSIDTEAFF. DNA for the CDR3: TGTGCCAGCAGTTACAGGTACTCTATCGACACTGAAGCTTTCTTT.